What follows are 8 T cell receptor beta chains derived from one specimen sequenced in a study of CD8+ T cells in alopecia areata. Treatment here: oral pan-JAK inhibitor, 5-10 mg twice daily. Following RNA extraction, reverse transcription yielded cDNA that acted as the sequencing template. The table came from immunoSEQ multiplex PCR; TCRdb's copy has only in-frame clones and leaves some out. The sample lists about 120,000 clones, about 50% occurring once. The material was CD4+ T cells sorted from blood, obtained at week 4, from a patient treated with tofacitinib. All receptors derive from a human donor with alopecia areata.

In its sample, this clone was seen once. V usage is TRBV30 and J usage is TRBJ2-7; maybe TRBD1 (6 bases). Trimming pared 0 bases from V and 8 bases from J, leaving 11 bases between. This CDR3 is 12 amino acids long. Looked up from germline, CDR1 is GTSNPN and CDR2 is SVGIG (reference sequence). CDR3 protein: CAWSVRGDKQYF. DNA of the CDR3: TGTGCCTGGAGTGTAAGAGGGGACAAGCAGTACTTC.

V gene TRBV4-1 combines with J gene TRBJ2-4; 7 nucleotides agree with TRBD2. The CDR3 covers 16 residues. The V gene end was trimmed by 0 bases and the J gene end by 6 bases; junction bases not matched to a gene: 8. CDR1 and CDR2 (germline): MGHRA, YSYEKL. DNA of the CDR3: TGCGCCAGCAGCCAAGATGGGGGGGTTCTGGTAAACATTCAGTACTTC. This gives the protein CASSQDGGVLVNIQYF.

The rearrangement uses TRBV11-2 and TRBJ2-2; D is perhaps TRBD1 (6 bases). V lost 5 bases and J 5 bases, leaving 15 bases between the germline ends. Germline CDR1 and CDR2: SGHAT and FQNNGV. The CDR3 has 15 residues. This CDR3 reads CASSPGRQETGELFF. In nucleotides, the CDR3 is TGTGCCAGCAGCCCCGGTAGACAGGAAACCGGGGAGCTGTTTTTT.

The chain recombines TRBV27 with TRBJ1-2; 10 bases are a match to TRBD1. The junction had 5 bases not matched to a gene; V was cut back by 8 bases and J by 2 bases. This CDR3 region has 14 residues. Germline V gene data show CDR1 as MNHEY and CDR2 as SMNVEV (reference sequence). Here the CDR3 DNA reads TGTGCCAGCTGCGCGGACAGGGGGAACTATGGCTACACCTTC. Protein sequence: CASCADRGNYGYTF.

This chain connects TRBV30 to TRBJ2-7; 7 nucleotides agree with TRBD2. CDR3 length: 15 residues. CDR1 GTSNPN and CDR2 SVGIG come from the germline V gene (reference sequence). V was clipped by 5 bases and J by 3 bases; unmatched bases: 13. The CDR3 sequence: CAWGSNQGGSYEQYF. CDR3 in DNA: TGTGCCTGGGGGAGTAATCAGGGAGGGAGCTACGAGCAGTACTTC. The full variable domain, completed using reference TRBV30 and TRBJ2-7, is SQTIHQWPATLVQPVGSPLSLECTVEGTSNPNLYWYRQAAGRGLQLLFYSVGIGQISSEVPQNLSASRPQDRQFILSSKKLLLSDSGFYLCAWGSNQGGSYEQYFGPGTRLTVT.

The sample holds a few counts of this clone. The same CDR3 also results from other DNA sequences found in this sample. The chain couples TRBV29-1 to TRBJ1-1; D is ambiguous. V was trimmed by 6 bases and J by 6 bases, leaving 11 bases between them. Germline-derived CDR1 and CDR2 are SQVTM and ANQGSEA. The CDR3 sequence is 11 residues long. The CDR3 DNA sequence: TGCAGCGTCGCACGCGTCCCTGAAGCTTTCTTT. Residues: CSVARVPEAFF.

The V and J genes are TRBV30 and TRBJ2-7; possibly TRBD1 for D (6 bases). Germline values: CDR1 GTSNPN, CDR2 SVGIG (reference sequence). CDR3 size: 11 residues. V was trimmed by 8 bases and J by 4 bases, leaving 12 bases between them. CDR3 amino acids: CALGHLYEQYF. The CDR3 DNA sequence: TGTGCCCTGGGACATCTTTACGAGCAGTACTTC. Based on the CDR3 plus reference TRBV30 and TRBJ2-7, the full variable domain is SQTIHQWPATLVQPVGSPLSLECTVEGTSNPNLYWYRQAAGRGLQLLFYSVGIGQISSEVPQNLSASRPQDRQFILSSKKLLLSDSGFYLCALGHLYEQYFGPGTRLTVT.

The rearrangement links TRBV7-2 to TRBJ1-5, with 9 bases that match TRBD1. V shed 3 bases, J shed 6 bases, and the junction held 9 bases outside the gene matches. This CDR3 region has 16 residues. In germline, CDR1 is SGHTA, CDR2 FQGNSA. CDR3 DNA: TGTGCCAGCAGCTTGACCGGGACAGGGCGCGGTCAGCCCCAGCATTTT. Its protein is CASSLTGTGRGQPQHF.